This T cell receptor beta chain was obtained from a study of blood T cell repertoires in COVID-19. Clinical history reported by participants formed the basis on which cohorts were assigned. Germline-derived CDR1 and CDR2 are MDHEN and SYDVKM. The CDR3 spans 15 residues. The V gene lost 4 bases and the J gene lost 2 bases, with 12 bases spanning the gap. Profiling relied on immunoSEQ multiplex PCR, and the TCRdb table lists in-frame clones only, not all of them. The table includes fewer than 400,000 clones, about 87% detected once. Sequenced input: PBMCs or T cells enriched from blood (not recorded which). The chain joins TRBV28 to TRBJ1-5; possible D gene TRBD1, 5 bases. The TCR was taken from a woman aged 18 to 35 who had recovered from COVID-19. Here the CDR3 reads CASSSTGDRNQPQHF. The CDR3, as DNA: TGTGCCAGCAGTTCAACGGGGGACCGCAATCAGCCCCAGCATTTT.